This T cell receptor beta chain was recorded in a study of graft-versus-host responses after intestinal transplantation. Germline V gene sequence: CDR1 SGDLS, CDR2 YYNGEE. With 3 bases removed from V and 6 bases from J, the gap between germline ends came to 16 bases. The CDR3 has 15 amino acids. Assay used: immunoSEQ multiplex PCR; TCRdb lists only in-frame clones, some missing. The sample shows over 40,000 clones, 90% to 95% of them seen only once. Sequencing was performed on PBMCs, taken around 790 days after a first intestinal transplant, on the day of a second. V usage is TRBV9 and J usage is TRBJ1-5, with a weak D call TRBD1 (5 bases). This TCR came from a human patient who received an intestinal transplant, so some T cells may come from the graft donor. The CDR3 bases are TGTGCCAGCAGCGATAGTGGCAGGGTCGGTCAGCCCCAGCATTTT. Protein: CASSDSGRVGQPQHF.